Included here is one T cell receptor beta chain sequence, with context. At one end, the junction sequence differs from germline, possibly due to a read error. These data are taken from a study of tumor-infiltrating lymphocytes in oesophageal squamous cell carcinoma. This CDR3 has 13 amino acids. Per germline, CDR1 SGHDN and CDR2 FVKESK. Via MiXCR, TCRdb re-called the PCR reads, giving one row per CDR3 protein. The sample lists approximately 5,600 distinct CDR3 sequences, about 15% occurring once. Sequenced sample: normal esophageal tissue next to the tumor. The TCR comes from a male donor with esophageal squamous cell carcinoma. The rearrangement joins TRBV14 to TRBJ2-1; weak D call: TRBD1 (6 bases). CDR3 in DNA: TGTGCCAGCAGCCCCACCGCCACAGGGTTTGTTGTCTTC. Protein product: CASSPTATGFVVF.